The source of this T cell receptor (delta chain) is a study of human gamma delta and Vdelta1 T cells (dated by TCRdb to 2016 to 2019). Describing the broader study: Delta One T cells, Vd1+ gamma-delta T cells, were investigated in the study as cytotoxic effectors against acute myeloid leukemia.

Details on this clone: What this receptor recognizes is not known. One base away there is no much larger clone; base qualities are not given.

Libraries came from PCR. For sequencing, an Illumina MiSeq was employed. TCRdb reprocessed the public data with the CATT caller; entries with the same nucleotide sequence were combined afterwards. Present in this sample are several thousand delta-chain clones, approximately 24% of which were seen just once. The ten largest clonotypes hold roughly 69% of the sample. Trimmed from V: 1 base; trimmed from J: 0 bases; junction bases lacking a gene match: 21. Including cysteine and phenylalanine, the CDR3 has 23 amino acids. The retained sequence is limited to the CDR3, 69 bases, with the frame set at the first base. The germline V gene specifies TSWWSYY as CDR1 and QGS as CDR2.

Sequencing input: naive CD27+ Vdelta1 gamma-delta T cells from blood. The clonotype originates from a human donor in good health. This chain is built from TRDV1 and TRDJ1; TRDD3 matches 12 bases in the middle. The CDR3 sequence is CALGEPIFCTGGYPQWYTDKLIF. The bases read TGTGCTCTTGGGGAACCTATCTTCTGTACTGGGGGATACCCCCAGTGGTACACCGATAAACTCATCTTT.